Presented here are 32 T cell receptor beta chains from one specimen sequenced in a study of T-cell memory formation after mild COVID-19. TCRdb reanalysed the 5' RACE reads using MiXCR and keeps one entry per CDR3 protein. The sample gives 140,000 to 150,000 distinct CDR3 sequences, about 6% of which show up once; more than 2% is in the top ten. The sample consisted of PBMCs or a T cell subset sorted from them (not recorded which). Every receptor here comes from an adult woman who had mild COVID-19 (a few samples of this study predate the infection). Cell type and time point are not known.

At least ten counts were recorded for this clonotype. This sequence joins TRBV5-1 and TRBJ2-1, with TRBD2 as a possible D gene (6 bases). Trimming removed 0 bases from V and 7 bases from J, with 11 bases in between. Germline V gene sequence: CDR1 SGHRS, CDR2 YFSETQ. This CDR3 spans 14 amino acids. CDR3 coding DNA: TGCGCCAGCAGCTTGGTGGTAGCGGCGAATGAGCAGTTCTTC. Translating gives CASSLVVAANEQFF.

This clonotype was found many times. The chain recombines TRBV7-2 with TRBJ1-1; D remains ambiguous. CDR1 is SGHTA, CDR2 FQGNSA, per germline. V was cut by 2 bases and J by 1 base, with 8 bases left in between. The CDR3 loop spans 14 amino acids. The CDR3 sequence is CASSLYWGNTEAFF. The CDR3 nucleotides are TGTGCCAGCAGCTTATATTGGGGGAACACTGAAGCTTTCTTT.

This clonotype appeared a few times. The chain employs TRBV5-1 and TRBJ2-3; tentatively, D is TRBD2 (6 bases). Between the trimmed V and J ends, which lost 0 bases and 5 bases, there was a span of 7 bases. Looked up from germline, CDR1 is SGHRS and CDR2 is YFSETQ. CDR3 length: 13 residues. CDR3 nucleotide sequence: TGCGCCAGCAGCTTGGCGGAGGGAGATACGCAGTATTTT. Translated, it gives CASSLAEGDTQYF.

This clonotype has only a few counts. The chain is built from TRBV20-1 and TRBJ1-1; the match to TRBD1 covers 9 bases. The ends lost 5 bases at V and 8 bases at J; junction bases unmatched: 18. This CDR3 comprises 16 residues. The germline CDR1 and CDR2 sequences are DFQATT and SNEGSKA (reference sequence). The CDR3 reads CSAGRGTGPFIKEAFF. DNA of the CDR3: TGCAGTGCTGGCCGGGGGACAGGGCCTTTTATAAAGGAAGCTTTCTTT.

The chain has TRBV12-3 or TRBV12-4 and TRBJ1-4, with 7 bases aligning to TRBD1. The CDR3 covers 15 residues. The ends lost 5 bases at V and 4 bases at J; junction bases unmatched: 7. The CDR3 here is CASSILGQRNEKLFF. CDR3 in DNA: TGTGCCAGCAGTATCCTGGGACAGCGTAATGAAAAACTGTTTTTT.

This clonotype was detected many times. This chain joins TRBV11-1 and TRBJ2-5, with TRBD2 matching 9 bases. This CDR3 comprises 16 residues. Trimming removed 0 bases from V and 5 bases from J; junction bases left unmatched: 7. CDR1 and CDR2 (germline): SGHAT, FQDESV (reference sequence). This CDR3 reads CASSLAWIAGVETQYF. As DNA, the CDR3 is TGTGCCAGCAGCTTAGCGTGGATAGCGGGGGTTGAGACCCAGTACTTC.

This clonotype has just a few counts. V is TRBV28 and J is TRBJ2-5, with D perhaps matching TRBD1 or TRBD2 (5 bases each). The germline CDR1 and CDR2 sequences are MDHEN and SYDVKM. The CDR3 has 14 amino acids. V was cut by 4 bases and J by 1 base, with 10 bases left in between. The CDR3 region is CASSSTGTQETQYF. The CDR3, as DNA: TGTGCCAGCAGTTCTACCGGGACCCAAGAGACCCAGTACTTC. Together with reference TRBV28 and TRBJ2-5, the CDR3 gives the full variable domain: DVKVTQSSRYLVKRTGEKVFLECVQDMDHENMFWYRQDPGLGLRLIYFSYDVKMKEKGDIPEGYSVSREKKERFSLILESASTNQTSMYLCASSSTGTQETQYFGPGTRLLVL.

This clonotype has ten or more counts. This chain connects TRBV27 to TRBJ2-7; D gene uncertain. This CDR3 spans 13 amino acids. Trimming removed 1 base from V and 0 bases from J, with 4 bases in between. Germline V gene data show CDR1 as MNHEY and CDR2 as SMNVEV (reference sequence). The CDR3 coding sequence is TGTGCCAGCAGTTTATGGAACTCCTACGAGCAGTACTTC. Protein sequence: CASSLWNSYEQYF.

In nucleotides, the CDR3 is TGTGCCAGCAGTTTACGGGCCCTTCAAAACATTCAGTACTTC. Encoded protein: CASSLRALQNIQYF. The chain combines TRBV12-3 or TRBV12-4 with TRBJ2-4; D remains unclear. Trimming stripped 2 bases from V and 5 bases from J, with 10 bases between. The CDR3 length is 14 residues.

This clonotype was observed a handful of times. V gene TRBV6-4 combines with J gene TRBJ1-2, with D maybe TRBD1 (5 bases). The CDR3 length is 14 residues. Germline V gene data show CDR1 as MRHNA and CDR2 as SNTAGT. V was trimmed by 2 bases and J by 7 bases, leaving 14 bases between them. The CDR3 reads CASSDNYHGAGYTF. As DNA, the CDR3 is TGTGCCAGCAGTGACAATTATCACGGGGCTGGCTACACCTTC.

This clonotype was seen at least ten times. At one boundary the junction diverges from the germline segment, which might be a read error. This chain uses TRBV7-7 with TRBJ2-2; D unresolved. From germline, CDR1 is SSHAT and CDR2 FNYEAQ (reference sequence). The CDR3 runs to 13 residues. CDR3 in DNA: TGTGCTAGCAGCTTTGAGCAAGGGAGGGAGCTGTTTTTT. This codes for CASSFEQGRELFF.

The table lists this clonotype with many counts. This chain joins TRBV5-1 and TRBJ2-2; TRBD1 matches at 11 bases. V trimming: 4 bases; J trimming: 0 bases; junction bases outside the gene matches: 2. The germline CDR1 and CDR2 sequences are SGHRS and YFSETQ. The CDR3 extends over 16 amino acids. In nucleotides, the CDR3 is TGCGCCAGCAGCCTGGGACAGGGGGCGAACACCGGGGAGCTGTTTTTT. Encoded protein: CASSLGQGANTGELFF.

The V call is TRBV15, the J call TRBJ2-7; 7 nucleotides align to TRBD1. Germline V CDR1 and CDR2: LNHNV, YYDKDF (reference sequence). The CDR3 sequence is 13 residues long. The V and J ends lost 4 bases and 7 bases, in that order; junction bases with no gene match: 7. CDR3 nucleotides: TGTGCCACCAGCATCGAGACAGGGCGGGAGCAGTACTTC. Encoded protein: CATSIETGREQYF.

This chain links TRBV3-1 with TRBJ2-1; TRBD2 matches at 9 bases. The V gene's germline CDR1 is LGHDT and CDR2 YNNKEL (reference sequence). The CDR3 has 13 amino acids. The trim removed 0 bases at V and 13 bases at J, leaving 4 bases unmatched. As DNA, the CDR3 is TGTGCCAGCAGCCAAGATAGCGGGAGTCCCCAGTTCTTC. Its translation: CASSQDSGSPQFF.

This clonotype was picked up many times. The chain uses TRBV29-1 and TRBJ1-1; D is possibly TRBD1 (5 bases). Trimming pared 6 bases from V and 1 base from J, leaving 9 bases between. CDR1 is SQVTM and CDR2 is ANQGSEA in the germline V gene. The CDR3 has 12 residues. CDR3 DNA: TGCAGCGTCTCTAGGGGGAACACTGAAGCTTTCTTT. Its translation: CSVSRGNTEAFF.

At least ten counts were recorded for this clonotype. The chain links TRBV20-1 to TRBJ2-2; D may be TRBD1 (5 bases). V was cut by 6 bases and J by 4 bases, with 12 bases left in between. CDR3 length equals 13 residues. Germline CDR1 reads DFQATT; CDR2 reads SNEGSKA (reference sequence). The CDR3 sequence: CSAMGRSTGELFF. CDR3 sequence (DNA): TGCAGTGCGATGGGGCGATCCACCGGGGAGCTGTTTTTT.

The chain carries TRBV12-3 or TRBV12-4 and TRBJ1-1, with D tentatively TRBD1 (6 bases). This CDR3 region has 16 residues. V was trimmed by 3 bases and J by 0 bases, leaving 14 bases between them. The CDR3 DNA reads as TGTGCCAGCAGTTTGGTACAGGGAGGGCTGAACACTGAAGCTTTCTTT. Amino acids: CASSLVQGGLNTEAFF.

This clonotype came up a few times. The V gene is TRBV3-1, the J gene TRBJ2-7; TRBD2 aligns across 9 bases. Per germline, CDR1 LGHDT and CDR2 YNNKEL (reference sequence). The CDR3 totals 15 residues. V lost 4 bases and J lost 7; bases outside the gene matches: 11. Here the CDR3 reads CASSPTGLAIREQYF. For the CDR3, the DNA is TGTGCCAGCAGCCCGACGGGACTAGCCATCCGAGAGCAGTACTTC.

This clonotype has at least ten counts. V gene TRBV7-3 combines with J gene TRBJ2-2; the D is unclear. The CDR3 consists of 13 residues. Germline V CDR1 and CDR2: SGHTA, FQGTGA. Trimming left V 0 bases short and J 4 bases short, with 3 bases between. The CDR3 sequence: CASSLTVTGELFF. CDR3 coding DNA: TGTGCCAGCAGCTTAACGGTCACCGGGGAGCTGTTTTTT.

Only a few counts were recorded for this clonotype. The J gene is TRBJ2-6, the V gene TRBV18; unclear D gene. This CDR3 region has 15 residues. V dropped 1 base and J dropped 0 bases, with 4 bases sitting between them. The germline gives CDR1 KGHSH, CDR2 LQKENI. The CDR3, as DNA: TGTGCCAGCTCACCACGGGACTCTGGGGCCAACGTCCTGACTTTC. It specifies CASSPRDSGANVLTF.

This clonotype was detected ten times or more. The rearrangement uses TRBV7-3 and TRBJ2-2; D gene unclear. Germline CDR1 SGHTA, CDR2 FQGTGA. The V end was cut by 2 bases, the J end by 0 bases, with 7 bases between. The CDR3 spans 15 residues. The CDR3 region has the DNA TGTGCCAGCAGCTTAGGAGCCGCGAACACCGGGGAGCTGTTTTTT. It is translated as CASSLGAANTGELFF. The complete variable domain, with remaining parts taken from reference TRBV7-3 and TRBJ2-2, reads GAGVSQTPSNKVTEKGKYVELRCDPISGHTALYWYRQSLGQGPEFLIYFQGTGAADDSGLPNDRFFAVRPEGSVSTLKIQRTERGDSAVYLCASSLGAANTGELFFGEGSRLTVL.

Turning to this clonotype: The germline gene is not matched at one end of the junction; a read error may be the cause. J is TRBJ2-7 and V is TRBV7-7, with no clear D. The CDR3 contains 14 residues. Germline-derived CDR1 and CDR2 are SSHAT and FNYEAQ (reference sequence). CDR3 nucleotides: TGTGCTAGCAGCCCCCTCCCCTACTCCTACGAGCAGTACTTC. Its translation: CASSPLPYSYEQYF.

There are many counts of this clonotype. The chain carries TRBV5-1 and TRBJ1-2; 7 nucleotides line up with TRBD1. The J segment lost 2 bases and the V segment lost 4 bases, leaving 5 bases of the junction unmatched. Germline-derived CDR1 and CDR2 are SGHRS and YFSETQ. The CDR3 runs 14 residues. CDR3 sequence (DNA): TGCGCCAGCAGCCACGAGACAGGGAACTATGGCTACACCTTC. Its protein product is CASSHETGNYGYTF.

This clonotype was picked up a small number of times. The chain recombines TRBV9 with TRBJ1-2; D is ambiguous. CDR1 and CDR2 from the germline V gene are SGDLS and YYNGEE. The CDR3 runs to 14 residues. Trimming cost V 6 bases and J 4 bases, with 16 bases left between them. The DNA of the CDR3 is TGTGCCAGCACCCCCCGCTCTGCAGGCTATGGCTACACCTTC. Amino acids: CASTPRSAGYGYTF.

This clonotype has just a few counts. The V and J genes are TRBV6-1 and TRBJ1-1; tentative D call: TRBD1 (6 bases). V was shortened by 3 bases and J by 4 bases, with 15 bases between the two germline ends. Germline CDR1 MNHNS, CDR2 SASEGT. There are 15 residues in the CDR3. Here the CDR3 DNA reads TGTGCCAGCAGTGATTACATAGGGGGAGGCACTGAAGCTTTCTTT. Translated, it gives CASSDYIGGGTEAFF.

J is TRBJ2-7 and V is TRBV4-3; maybe TRBD2 (6 bases). Trimming pared 1 base from V and 0 bases from J, leaving 10 bases between. The CDR3 totals 15 residues. Germline V gene sequence: CDR1 LGHNA, CDR2 YSLEER. CDR3 in amino acids: CASSQARGSSYEQYF. Written as DNA, the CDR3 is TGCGCCAGCAGCCAAGCGCGGGGAAGCTCCTACGAGCAGTACTTC.

This clonotype showed up many times. The chain employs TRBV20-1 and TRBJ2-4; 7 bases are a match to TRBD1. Trimming took 5 bases from V and 2 from J; bases not matched to a gene: 15. The CDR3 extends over 17 amino acids. Per the germline V gene, CDR1 is DFQATT and CDR2 is SNEGSKA (reference sequence). CDR3 coding DNA: TGCAGTGCTTTACAGGGGTCTGCGCAATTTCCCAAAAACATTCAGTACTTC. Its protein product is CSALQGSAQFPKNIQYF.

The chain joins TRBV12-3 or TRBV12-4 to TRBJ1-1; 9 bases are shared with TRBD1. J gave up 2 bases and V 6 bases, and 10 bases lay outside the gene matches. The CDR3 runs to 16 residues. CDR3 in DNA: TGTGCCAGCAGATCCTACAACAGGGGGCGAAACACTGAAGCTTTCTTT. It specifies CASRSYNRGRNTEAFF.

V gene TRBV7-6 combines with J gene TRBJ2-1; a possible D gene is TRBD2 (6 bases). The germline V and J ends were trimmed by 3 bases and 12 bases, with 24 bases remaining between them. This CDR3 has 16 residues. The V gene's germline CDR1 is SGHVS and CDR2 FNYEAQ. CDR3 in amino acids: CASSLEVKVAARRQFF. The CDR3, as DNA: TGTGCCAGCAGCTTGGAGGTTAAGGTAGCGGCGAGGAGGCAGTTCTTC. Full variable domain (outside the CDR3, taken from reference TRBV7-6 and TRBJ2-1): GAGVSQSPRYKVTKRGQDVALRCDPISGHVSLYWYRQALGQGPEFLTYFNYEAQQDKSGLPNDRFSAERPEGSISTLTIQRTEQRDSAMYRCASSLEVKVAARRQFFGPGTRLTVL.

This clonotype came up many times. The chain carries TRBV5-1 and TRBJ2-3; 13 nucleotides align to TRBD2. The J segment lost 4 bases and the V segment lost 4 bases, leaving 6 bases of the junction unmatched. The germline CDR1 and CDR2 sequences are SGHRS and YFSETQ. The length of the CDR3 is 16 residues. CDR3 region: CASSPPGTSGADTQYF. CDR3 nucleotides: TGCGCCAGCAGCCCCCCGGGGACTAGCGGGGCAGATACGCAGTATTTT.

The gene calls are TRBV28 and TRBJ2-7, with 10 nucleotides matching TRBD1. Trimming took 6 bases from V and 7 from J; bases not matched to a gene: 12. CDR1 MDHEN and CDR2 SYDVKM come from the germline V gene. The CDR3 is 15 residues long. The CDR3 region is CASRTGGRSVEEQYF. The CDR3 DNA follows: TGTGCCAGCAGGACAGGGGGCAGGTCGGTTGAGGAGCAGTACTTC.

This clonotype was counted only a few times. V and J are TRBV12-3 or TRBV12-4 and TRBJ2-5; a weak D match, TRBD2 (6 bases). The CDR3 has 13 amino acids. V lost 5 bases to trimming and J lost 5 bases, with 12 bases between them. The CDR3 DNA is TGTGCCAGCAGTCGGGACTGGGGGGAGACCCAGTACTTC. This translates into CASSRDWGETQYF.